A selection of T cell receptor beta chains follows, all from one sample in a study of blood T cell repertoires in COVID-19. This table comes from immunoSEQ multiplex PCR, and its TCRdb copy is limited to in-frame clones, with some not included. The table shows about 150,000 clones, with 65% to 80% occurring only once. Sequenced sample: peripheral blood. These receptors all come from a man between 60 and 75 years old with acute or convalescent COVID-19. The CDR3 runs from the conserved cysteine through the conserved F or W. Fields, in order: clone size, D gene, J gene, V gene, CDR3 DNA, CDR3 protein. A D gene is named only where the DNA matches it firmly. Clone sizes are given selectively: once, few, many, or a class where the clone is expanded.

NA TRBD2 TRBJ2-3 TRBV28 TGTGCCAGCAGTTTAATCATAGAGGCGGGAGGGCCCTTTAGCACAGATACGCAGTATTTT CASSLIIEAGGPFSTDTQYF
NA NA TRBJ1-6 TRBV6-5 TGTGCCAGCAGTTACCGCAGACAGAATTCACCCCTCCACTTT CASSYRRQNSPLHF
NA TRBD2 TRBJ2-7 TRBV14 TGTGCCAGCAGCCCTCCCTCGACTAGCGGGGCCGCCTACGAGCAGTACTTC CASSPPSTSGAAYEQYF
NA TRBD1 TRBJ2-3 TRBV18 TGTGCCAGCTCACTAACCGGGACAGGGACCCCAGATACGCAGTATTTT CASSLTGTGTPDTQYF
NA TRBD1 TRBJ2-5 TRBV3-1/TRBV3-2 TGTGCCAGCAGACACAGGGGTTGGGCGGAGACCCAGTACTTC CASRHRGWAETQYF
once TRBD2 TRBJ2-2 TRBV5-4 TGTGCCAGCTCAAAGGGGGGGCCGCTAGCGGGCCGAGGGGCCGGGGAGCTGTTTTTT CASSKGGPLAGRGAGELFF
NA NA TRBJ1-2 TRBV30 TGTGCCTCTCCCTCGGGACGGACTAACGCTAACTATGGCTACACCTTC CASPSGRTNANYGYTF
NA TRBD2 TRBJ2-7 TRBV3-1/TRBV3-2 TGTGCCAGCAGCCTAGGACTAGCGGACCGGCAGTACTTC CASSLGLADRQYF
NA TRBD1 TRBJ1-2 TRBV18 TGTGCCAGCTCACCAACAGGGGACTGGCTTGGCTACACCTTC CASSPTGDWLGYTF
NA NA TRBJ2-3 TRBV5-8 TGTGCCAGCATCCCTGTCTGGGGCTACAGCACAGATACGCAGTATTTT CASIPVWGYSTDTQYF
few NA TRBJ1-6 TRBV28 TGTGCCAGCAGGGAAGACAGCTCAGGGAATTCACCCCTCCACTTT CASREDSSGNSPLHF
NA NA TRBJ2-2 TRBV16 TGTGCCAGCTATGCAGTCTCGAACACCGGGGAGCTGTTTTTT CASYAVSNTGELFF
NA TRBD2 TRBJ2-5 TRBV27 TGTGCCAGCAGCCCCGGGAGGGCGGGGGCCCAGTACTTC CASSPGRAGAQYF
NA NA TRBJ2-1 TRBV2 TGTGCCAGCAAAACTATCGCCGCCGCCTCATTCTTC CASKTIAAASFF
NA TRBD2 TRBJ2-1 TRBV6-4 TGTGCCAGCTCAGCGGGGCTAACTTCCAATGAGCAGTTCTTC CASSAGLTSNEQFF
NA TRBD2 TRBJ2-1 TRBV7-2 TGTGCCAGCAGCTTATTTAGCGGGAACTACAATGAGCAGTTCTTC CASSLFSGNYNEQFF
NA NA TRBJ2-7 TRBV7-9 TGTGCCAGCAGCGCCCGTACAGGGTACCATTTCTCCTACGAGCAGTACTTC CASSARTGYHFSYEQYF
NA NA TRBJ1-3 TRBV5-6 TGTGCCAGCAGCCTTATGGGCGCTGGAAACACCATATATTTT CASSLMGAGNTIYF
NA TRBD1 TRBJ2-7 TRBV19 TGTGCCAGTAGTCCCGCGGGACAGGGAATTTACGAGCAGTACTTC CASSPAGQGIYEQYF
NA TRBD2 TRBJ2-1 TRBV10-3 TGTGCCATCAGTGAGCCGGGACTAGAGTTACGCGATGAGCAGTTCTTC CAISEPGLELRDEQFF
NA NA TRBJ1-2 TRBV5-1 TGCGCCAGCAGCTTGGACACCCTTAACTATGGCTACACCTTC CASSLDTLNYGYTF
NA TRBD2 TRBJ2-7 TRBV28 TGTGCCAGCAGCCCGGGGGGTTACTACGAGCAGTACTTC CASSPGGYYEQYF
NA TRBD2 TRBJ2-3 TRBV9 TGTGCCAGCAGCGTAGTTGGACTAGCGGACACAGATACGCAGTATTTT CASSVVGLADTDTQYF
NA NA TRBJ2-1 TRBV12-1 TGTGCCAGCATCCTACCTAGCGGGAGTGGGGACAATGAGCAGTTCTTC CASILPSGSGDNEQFF
NA TRBD2 TRBJ2-1 TRBV11-2 TGTGCCAGCAGCTTAGGACTAGCGGGAGGGCTAGGACAGTTCTTC CASSLGLAGGLGQFF